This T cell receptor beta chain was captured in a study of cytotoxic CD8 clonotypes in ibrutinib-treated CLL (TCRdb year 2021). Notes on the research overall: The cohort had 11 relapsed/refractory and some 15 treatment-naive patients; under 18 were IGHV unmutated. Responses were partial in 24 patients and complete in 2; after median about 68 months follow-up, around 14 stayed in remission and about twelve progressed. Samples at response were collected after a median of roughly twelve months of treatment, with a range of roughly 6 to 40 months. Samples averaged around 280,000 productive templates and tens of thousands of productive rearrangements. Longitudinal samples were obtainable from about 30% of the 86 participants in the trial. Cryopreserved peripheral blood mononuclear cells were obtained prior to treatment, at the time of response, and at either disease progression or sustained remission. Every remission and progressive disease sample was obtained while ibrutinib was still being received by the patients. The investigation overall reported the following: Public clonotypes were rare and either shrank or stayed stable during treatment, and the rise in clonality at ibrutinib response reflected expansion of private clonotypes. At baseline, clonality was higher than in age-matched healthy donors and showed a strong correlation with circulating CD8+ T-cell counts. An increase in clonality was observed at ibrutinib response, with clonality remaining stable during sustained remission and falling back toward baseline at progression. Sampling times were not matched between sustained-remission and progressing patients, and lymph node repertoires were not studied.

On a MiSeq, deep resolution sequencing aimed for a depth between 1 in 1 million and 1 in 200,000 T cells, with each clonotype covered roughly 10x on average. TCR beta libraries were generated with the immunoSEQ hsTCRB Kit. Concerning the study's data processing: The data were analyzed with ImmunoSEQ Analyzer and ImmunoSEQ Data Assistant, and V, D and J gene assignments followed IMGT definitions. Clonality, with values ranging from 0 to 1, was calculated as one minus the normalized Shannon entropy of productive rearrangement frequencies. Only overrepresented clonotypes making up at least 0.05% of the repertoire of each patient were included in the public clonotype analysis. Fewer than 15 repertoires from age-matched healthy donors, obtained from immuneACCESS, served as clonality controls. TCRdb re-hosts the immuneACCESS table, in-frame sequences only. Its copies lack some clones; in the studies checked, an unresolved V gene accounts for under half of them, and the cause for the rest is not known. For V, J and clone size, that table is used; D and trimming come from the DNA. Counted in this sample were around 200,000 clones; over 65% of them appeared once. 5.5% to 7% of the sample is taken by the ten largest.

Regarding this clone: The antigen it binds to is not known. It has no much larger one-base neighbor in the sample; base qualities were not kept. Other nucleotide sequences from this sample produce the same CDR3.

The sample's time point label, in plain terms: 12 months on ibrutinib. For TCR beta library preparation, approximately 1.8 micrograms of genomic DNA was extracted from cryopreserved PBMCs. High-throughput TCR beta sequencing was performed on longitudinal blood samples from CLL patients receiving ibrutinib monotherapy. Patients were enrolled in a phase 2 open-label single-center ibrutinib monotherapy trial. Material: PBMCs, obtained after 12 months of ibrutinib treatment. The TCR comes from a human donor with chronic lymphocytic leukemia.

The nucleotides are TGCGCCAGCAGCTTGGGGCAGGGTTTCACCGGGGAGCTGTTTTTT. It encodes CASSLGQGFTGELFF. The chain couples TRBV5-1 to TRBJ2-2; D gene: possibly TRBD1, on 5 matching bases. The cysteine opens and the phenylalanine closes a CDR3 of 15 amino acids. Only CDR3 DNA remains: 45 bases, in frame from the first base. The germline ends are 10 bases apart after V is trimmed by 0 bases and J by 4 bases. Sequences SGHRS (CDR1) and YFSETQ (CDR2) are obtained from the germline V gene.